The 30 T cell receptor beta chains below come from one sample, sequenced in a study of T cells in Graves' hyperthyroidism and ophthalmopathy. Amplified TCR beta CDR3 regions came from RNA transcripts. The HTBI primer set served for first-round RT-PCR of the TCR CDR3. Using its own MiXCR run on the multiplex PCR reads, TCRdb lists one record per CDR3 protein. The sample lists under 700,000 distinct CDR3 sequences, around 15% occurring once. Material: blood. The receptors were gathered from a woman aged 18-30 years with Graves' hyperthyroidism.

This chain connects TRBV10-3 to TRBJ2-5, with a weak D call TRBD1 (6 bases). Germline V CDR1 and CDR2: ENHRY, SYGVKD. This CDR3 contains 13 residues. Trimming removed 7 bases from V and 2 bases from J, with 11 bases in between. CDR3 nucleotide sequence: TGTGCCATCAATCAGGGGTTTCAAGAGACCCAGTACTTC. Encoded protein: CAINQGFQETQYF.

This clonotype came up many times. The CDR3 DNA is TGTGCCAGCCGGGCGGCCAACTCCCGGGACACAATTGAAGCTTTCTTT. The encoded protein is CASRAANSRDTIEAFF. This chain uses TRBV2 with TRBJ1-1; D is perhaps TRBD1 (6 bases). Per the germline V gene, CDR1 is SNHLY and CDR2 is FYNNEI. V was trimmed by 8 bases and J by 7 bases, leaving 26 bases between them. This CDR3 has 16 amino acids.

This clonotype was recorded a few times. The rearrangement uses TRBV5-1 and TRBJ1-4; D remains unclear. Germline V gene lookup returns CDR1 SGHRS and CDR2 YFSETQ. Trimming left V 3 bases short and J 0 bases short, with 6 bases between. The CDR3 extends over 14 amino acids. The CDR3 DNA reads TGCGCCAGCAGCTCACGAGCAACTAATGAAAAACTGTTTTTT. It translates to CASSSRATNEKLFF.

This clonotype was found a few times. This sequence may be a read error, since a much larger clone differs from it by one base. The V gene is TRBV27, the J gene TRBJ1-1; D gene unclear. Germline CDR1 MNHEY, CDR2 SMNVEV (reference sequence). The CDR3 is made up of 14 amino acids. CDR3 loop: CTSSLAGTNTEAFF. The DNA for the CDR3 is TGTACCAGCAGTTTAGCAGGAACGAACACTGAAGCTTTCTTT.

The rearrangement uses TRBV27 and TRBJ1-1; maybe TRBD1 (6 bases). Germline V CDR1 and CDR2: MNHEY, SMNVEV (reference sequence). The CDR3 has 15 residues. The V end lost 8 bases, the J end lost 10 bases, and 26 bases lay between the germline ends. The CDR3 DNA sequence: TGTGCCAGCGCCGGCGCATTACAGGGTCAAAGGTCAGCTTTCTTT. It is translated as CASAGALQGQRSAFF.

Only a few counts were recorded for this clonotype. The rearrangement links TRBV28 to TRBJ1-5; D ambiguous. The V gene lost 6 bases and the J gene lost 2 bases, with 8 bases spanning the gap. The CDR3 length is 13 residues. Per germline, CDR1 MDHEN and CDR2 SYDVKM. The CDR3 spells CASSSPRNQPQHF. CDR3 in DNA: TGTGCCAGCAGCTCCCCCCGCAATCAGCCCCAGCATTTT. Supplemented by reference TRBV28 and TRBJ1-5, the full variable domain reads DVKVTQSSRYLVKRTGEKVFLECVQDMDHENMFWYRQDPGLGLRLIYFSYDVKMKEKGDIPEGYSVSREKKERFSLILESASTNQTSMYLCASSSPRNQPQHFGDGTRLSIL.

This clonotype was detected ten times or more. The J gene is TRBJ1-2, the V gene TRBV11-3, with 8 bases fitting TRBD1. V was pared by 4 bases and J by 2 bases, with 3 bases of the junction left unmatched. The CDR3 totals 14 residues. CDR1 and CDR2 from the germline V gene are SGHNT and YENEEA. DNA of the CDR3: TGTGCCAGCAGCTCAAACAGGGGGAACTATGGCTACACCTTC. Translated, it gives CASSSNRGNYGYTF.

This clonotype has just a few counts. The DNA for the CDR3 is TGTGCCTGGAGTGTACTAGCGCCCTCCTACAATGAGCAGTTCTTC. This sequence encodes CAWSVLAPSYNEQFF. The V call is TRBV30, the J call TRBJ2-1, with 7 bases lining up with TRBD2. CDR3 length: 15 residues. CDR1 GTSNPN and CDR2 SVGIG come from the germline V gene (reference sequence). The junction had 2 bases not matched to a gene; V was cut back by 0 bases and J by 0 bases.

The V call is TRBV6-1, the J call TRBJ2-7; tentative D call: TRBD1 (6 bases). CDR3 length equals 17 residues. In germline, CDR1 is MNHNS, CDR2 SASEGT. Trimming took off 5 bases at V and 4 bases at J, with 24 bases between the two ends. The CDR3 here is CASSPSDRRGSGYEQYF. The CDR3 bases are TGTGCCAGCAGTCCTTCCGACCGCAGGGGTTCCGGGTACGAGCAGTACTTC.

Ten or more counts support this clonotype. The V call is TRBV11-2, the J call TRBJ2-1; D is perhaps TRBD1 (6 bases). The CDR3 is made up of 13 amino acids. The germline gives CDR1 SGHAT, CDR2 FQNNGV. Trimming cost V 4 bases and J 7 bases, with 11 bases left between them. CDR3 region: CASSWGHANEQFF. CDR3 in DNA: TGTGCCAGCAGCTGGGGACACGCGAATGAGCAGTTCTTC.

This clonotype was seen a few times. The chain uses TRBV20-1 and TRBJ1-6, with 7 bases identical to TRBD1. The CDR3 runs to 15 residues. Germline V gene lookup returns CDR1 DFQATT and CDR2 SNEGSKA (reference sequence). V shed 1 base, J shed 9 bases, and the junction held 9 bases outside the gene matches. This chain's CDR3 is CSARGFDRAGSPLHF. The CDR3 DNA reads as TGCAGTGCTAGAGGCTTTGACAGGGCAGGTTCACCCCTCCACTTT.

This clonotype has at least ten counts. The CDR3: CATSRVDSRGEKLFF. CDR3 coding DNA: TGTGCCACCAGCAGAGTGGACAGTAGAGGTGAAAAACTGTTTTTT. The chain couples TRBV15 to TRBJ1-4; D possibly corresponds to TRBD1 (6 bases). Trimming cost V 1 base and J 7 bases, with 13 bases left between them. The CDR3 is 15 residues long. Germline CDR1 LNHNV, CDR2 YYDKDF (reference sequence).

The rearrangement links TRBV5-5 to TRBJ2-7; 11 nucleotides match TRBD2. Per germline, CDR1 SGHKS and CDR2 YYEKEE (reference sequence). The CDR3 has 16 amino acids. Germline trimming cut 2 bases from V and 2 bases from J; bases unmatched to any gene: 6. The CDR3 region is CASSFGVAGGAYEQYF. In nucleotides, the CDR3 is TGTGCCAGCAGCTTCGGAGTAGCGGGGGGGGCCTACGAGCAGTACTTC.

This chain links TRBV20-1 with TRBJ2-5; D possibly matches TRBD1 or TRBD2 (5 bases each). Between the trimmed V and J ends, which lost 0 bases and 5 bases, there was a span of 25 bases. From germline, CDR1 is DFQATT and CDR2 SNEGSKA (reference sequence). The CDR3 length is 18 residues. The CDR3: CSARDPGLGLAKGETQYF. The DNA for the CDR3 is TGCAGTGCTAGAGATCCTGGGTTGGGGCTAGCTAAGGGGGAGACCCAGTACTTC.

As regards this clonotype: The germline gene is not matched at one end of the junction; a read error may be the cause. V is TRBV7-3 and J is TRBJ2-2, with 7 positions matching TRBD1. Germline V lookup: CDR1 SGHTA, CDR2 FQGTGA. The CDR3 is made up of 15 amino acids. The DNA of the CDR3 is TGTGCCAGCAGCCTAACCGGGACAGACACCGGGGAGCTGTTTTTT. Its translation is CASSLTGTDTGELFF.

This clonotype has a handful of counts. This chain connects TRBV5-1 to TRBJ2-1; possibly TRBD2 for D (6 bases). The germline gives CDR1 SGHRS, CDR2 YFSETQ. V was clipped by 4 bases and J by 0 bases, with 11 bases between them. This CDR3 spans 15 amino acids. CDR3 residues: CASSIAESSYNEQFF. The CDR3 DNA reads as TGCGCCAGCAGCATAGCGGAAAGCTCCTACAATGAGCAGTTCTTC.

This chain connects TRBV7-9 to TRBJ2-1; D uncertain. CDR3 length: 14 amino acids. Germline lookup yields CDR1 SEHNR and CDR2 FQNEAQ (reference sequence). Trimming took off 5 bases at V and 9 bases at J, with 17 bases between the two ends. The CDR3 nucleotides read TGTGCCAGCAGCCCCGCAGCTAGTTCAGTTGAGCAGTTCTTC. Its protein is CASSPAASSVEQFF.

As to this clonotype: A much more abundant neighbour one base away suggests this may be a read error. This rearrangement joins TRBV12-3 or TRBV12-4 to TRBJ1-2, with D perhaps TRBD1 (5 bases). CDR3 length: 13 amino acids. Deletions cut 5 bases from V and 5 bases from J, with 12 bases between. CDR3 in amino acids: CASSRGRLYGYTF. The CDR3, as DNA: TGTGCCAGCAGTCGGGGCAGACTTTATGGCTACACCTTC.

The chain uses TRBV4-2 and TRBJ2-5; the match to TRBD2 covers 10 bases. The trim removed 2 bases at V and 0 bases at J, leaving 9 bases unmatched. CDR3 length equals 18 residues. Looked up from germline, CDR1 is LGHNA and CDR2 is YNFKEQ. CDR3 amino acids: CASSQTTTSGAYQETQYF. The CDR3 DNA is TGTGCCAGCAGCCAAACAACTACTAGCGGGGCGTACCAAGAGACCCAGTACTTC.

There are many counts of this clonotype. The J gene is TRBJ1-5, the V gene TRBV7-2, with TRBD1 as a possible D gene (5 bases). The V end lost 4 bases, the J end lost 6 bases, and 13 bases lay between the germline ends. The V gene's germline CDR1 is SGHTA and CDR2 FQGNSA. The CDR3 covers 14 residues. The CDR3 here is CASSSDTGGQPQHF. The CDR3 nucleotides are TGTGCCAGCAGCTCTGACACCGGGGGTCAGCCCCAGCATTTT.

There are many counts of this clonotype. The rearrangement joins TRBV28 to TRBJ2-1; the match to TRBD2 covers 12 bases. This CDR3 has 14 residues. Germline V gene data show CDR1 as MDHEN and CDR2 as SYDVKM. V lost 6 bases and J lost 5; bases outside the gene matches: 2. CDR3 nucleotide sequence: TGTGCCAGCAGGACTAGCGGGAGACACAATGAGCAGTTCTTC. Translated, it gives CASRTSGRHNEQFF.

The chain joins TRBV19 to TRBJ2-5; 11 bases match TRBD2. This CDR3 contains 18 residues. Germline CDR1 and CDR2: LNHDA and SQIVND (reference sequence). Trimming cost V 5 bases and J 4 bases; bases outside gene matches: 15. CDR3 residues: CASSLRGLAGGSRETQYF. In DNA, the CDR3 is TGTGCCAGTAGTCTACGGGGGCTAGCGGGAGGATCTAGAGAGACCCAGTACTTC.

Regarding this clonotype: This may stem from a read error, because a much larger clone lies one nucleotide away. The chain couples TRBV2 to TRBJ2-5, with a weak D call TRBD1 (6 bases). Germline lookup yields CDR1 SNHLY and CDR2 FYNNEI. The ends were cut back, 5 bases at V and 4 bases at J, with 11 bases in the middle. CDR3 length equals 13 residues. Written as DNA, the CDR3 is TGTGCCAGCAGTATTGACAGGCGAGAGACCCAGTACTTC. Translation gives CASSIDRRETQYF.

The gene calls are TRBV19 and TRBJ1-5, with TRBD1 identical over 11 bases. The germline CDR1 and CDR2 sequences are LNHDA and SQIVND (reference sequence). This CDR3 has 15 residues. The V and J ends lost 6 bases and 7 bases, in that order; junction bases with no gene match: 8. Here the CDR3 reads CASSRRTGGDQPQHF. The CDR3 DNA reads as TGTGCCAGTAGCCGTCGGACAGGGGGCGACCAGCCCCAGCATTTT.

In its sample, this clonotype was seen a few times. The chain employs TRBV4-1 and TRBJ2-7; D ambiguous. The CDR3 length is 13 residues. The V end lost 0 bases, the J end lost 6 bases, and 9 bases lay between the germline ends. Per germline, CDR1 MGHRA and CDR2 YSYEKL. CDR3 amino acids: CASSQESGFEQYF. The DNA of the CDR3 is TGCGCCAGCAGCCAAGAGTCCGGGTTCGAGCAGTACTTC.

This clonotype was counted many times. The V call is TRBV2, the J call TRBJ2-7; no clear D gene. Germline-derived CDR1 and CDR2 are SNHLY and FYNNEI. V was trimmed by 8 bases and J by 2 bases, leaving 19 bases between them. The length of the CDR3 is 15 residues. The CDR3 region has the DNA TGTGCCAGCGTTTCCGGGCAGGCCCGAACCTACGAGCAGTACTTC. It encodes CASVSGQARTYEQYF.

This clonotype was found a few times. The V gene is TRBV5-6, the J gene TRBJ1-2; TRBD1 agrees at 7 bases. The CDR3 has 16 residues. CDR1 is SGHDT and CDR2 is YYEEEE in the germline V gene. V lost 2 bases to trimming and J lost 1 base; unmatched junction nucleotides: 8. The CDR3 loop reads CASSLYDRALNYGYTF. CDR3 DNA: TGTGCCAGCAGCTTATATGACAGGGCCCTTAACTATGGCTACACCTTC.

This clonotype was found many times. V gene TRBV11-2 combines with J gene TRBJ2-3; TRBD2 agrees at 10 bases. J was trimmed by 4 bases and V by 1 base; bases with no gene match: 11. Germline V lookup: CDR1 SGHAT, CDR2 FQNNGV. The CDR3 consists of 18 residues. The CDR3 reads CASSLAQKGLAGADTQYF. The CDR3 DNA reads as TGTGCCAGCAGCTTAGCCCAAAAGGGGCTAGCGGGAGCAGATACGCAGTATTTT.

Ten or more counts support this clonotype. This chain connects TRBV12-3 or TRBV12-4 to TRBJ2-1; 10 nucleotides align to TRBD2. Unmatched junction bases numbered 9, after V lost 6 bases and J lost 4 bases. There are 16 residues in the CDR3. Written as DNA, the CDR3 is TGTGCCAGCAGCCAGACCCTAGCGGGGGAATACAATGAGCAGTTCTTC. It yields the protein CASSQTLAGEYNEQFF.

This clonotype was picked up many times. The genes are TRBV20-1 and TRBJ2-1; the match to TRBD2 covers 9 bases. V was clipped by 5 bases and J by 4 bases; unmatched bases: 6. The CDR3 has 14 residues. Germline loops: CDR1 DFQATT, CDR2 SNEGSKA (reference sequence). The chain's CDR3 is CSALGLADYNEQFF. The CDR3 DNA sequence: TGCAGTGCTCTGGGACTAGCAGATTACAATGAGCAGTTCTTC.